The present T cell receptor (beta chain) was sequenced within a study of monozygotic twins with inflammatory bowel disease. From the 5' RACE reads, TCRdb lists one entry per CDR3 protein and no DNA. This table lists under 150,000 distinct CDR3 sequences. The CDR3 is made up of 13 amino acids. From germline, CDR1 is LGHNA and CDR2 YSLEER. This chain connects TRBV4-3 to TRBJ1-6. Input material: blood. The TCR was taken from a human donor with ulcerative colitis or Crohn's disease, or a healthy co-twin of an affected twin (not recorded which). CDR3: CASSQRYNSPLHF.